These 5 T cell receptor beta chains share one sample of origin, sequenced in a study of blood T cell repertoires in COVID-19 (dated by TCRdb to the early 2020s). Library construction relied on the immunoSEQ multiplex PCR assay. TCRdb re-hosts the immuneACCESS table, in-frame sequences only. Its copies lack some clones; in the studies checked, an unresolved V gene accounts for under half of them, and the cause for the rest is not known. The sample data list 200,000 to 300,000 clones, and approximately 86% of these were observed just once. The leading ten clones occupy 1.5% to 2% of the sample. Source material: peripheral blood. The receptors shown here come from a young man with active or convalescent COVID-19.

The chain combines TRBV30 with TRBJ1-5; 9 nucleotides line up with TRBD1. Germline lookup yields CDR1 GTSNPN and CDR2 SVGIG (reference sequence). The CDR3 extends over 15 amino acids. Trimming at V came to 2 bases and at J to 2 bases, leaving 4 bases not matched to a gene. DNA for the CDR3: TGTGCCTGGAGTACGACAGGGGGGGGCAATCAGCCCCAGCATTTT. This translates into CAWSTTGGGNQPQHF. The whole variable domain, remainder taken from reference TRBV30 and TRBJ1-5, is SQTIHQWPATLVQPVGSPLSLECTVEGTSNPNLYWYRQAAGRGLQLLFYSVGIGQISSEVPQNLSASRPQDRQFILSSKKLLLSDSGFYLCAWSTTGGGNQPQHFGDGTRLSIL.

CDR3 sequence: CASSLTLAGEGPEQYF. As DNA, the CDR3 is TGTGCCAGCAGCCTAACACTGGCGGGAGAAGGTCCCGAGCAGTACTTC. The chain is built from TRBV13 and TRBJ2-7; 7 bases fit TRBD2. The trim removed 5 bases at V and 6 bases at J, leaving 16 bases unmatched. The V gene's germline CDR1 is PRHDT and CDR2 FYEKMQ (reference sequence). The CDR3 is made up of 16 amino acids.

The V call is TRBV9, the J call TRBJ2-1; no definite D call. V was pared by 2 bases and J by 6 bases, with 9 bases between. CDR1 and CDR2 from the germline V gene are SGDLS and YYNGEE. This CDR3 has 13 amino acids. The CDR3 nucleotides are TGTGCCAGCAGCGTCGCAAGTAGCAATGAGCAGTTCTTC. Its protein product is CASSVASSNEQFF.

The genes are TRBV6-2 or TRBV6-3 and TRBJ2-4; 11 bases agree with TRBD2. The CDR3 contains 16 residues. Losses at the gene ends were 5 bases for V and 6 bases for J; bases not matched to a gene: 9. Germline V gene lookup returns CDR1 MNHEY and CDR2 SVGEGT. The CDR3 coding sequence is TGTGCCAGCAGTGACAATAGCGGGGGGGCCTCAAACATTCAGTACTTC. Translation gives CASSDNSGGASNIQYF.

The table lists this clone with a count of one. V and J are TRBV5-6 and TRBJ2-4; maybe TRBD2 (6 bases). V lost 0 bases and J 0 bases, leaving 16 bases between the germline ends. This CDR3 region has 18 residues. Germline-derived CDR1 and CDR2 are SGHDT and YYEEEE. Here the CDR3 reads CASSLVASAKLAKNIQYF. The CDR3 DNA follows: TGTGCCAGCAGCTTGGTGGCTAGCGCGAAGCTAGCCAAAAACATTCAGTACTTC. Complete variable domain (other parts from reference TRBV5-6 and TRBJ2-4): DAGVTQSPTHLIKTRGQQVTLRCSPKSGHDTVSWYQQALGQGPQFIFQYYEEEERQRGNFPDRFSGHQFPNYSSELNVNALLLGDSALYLCASSLVASAKLAKNIQYFGAGTRLSVL.